This passage covers 5 T cell receptor beta chains from one sample sequenced in a study of cytomegalovirus exposure and HLA in healthy donors. The study ran its PCR with 60 Vbeta and 13 Jbeta primers. Assay used: immunoSEQ multiplex PCR; TCRdb lists only in-frame clones, some missing. Among 75,000 to 90,000 clones listed, around 76% were seen once. The sequenced material came from PBMCs. These receptors were collected from a male donor in good health and CMV-seropositive.

This chain connects TRBV6-6 to TRBJ2-3, with D possibly matching TRBD2 (5 bases). CDR3 size: 11 residues. Germline V CDR1 and CDR2: MNHNY, SVGAGI (reference sequence). Trimming took 0 bases from V and 14 from J, leaving 9 bases between them. The CDR3 sequence: CASSYSTGWYF. CDR3 in DNA: TGTGCCAGCAGTTACTCAACGGGATGGTATTTT.

The J gene is TRBJ2-3, the V gene TRBV4-3, with 16 bases identical to TRBD2. CDR1 LGHNA and CDR2 YSLEER come from the germline V gene. V was clipped by 0 bases and J by 10 bases; unmatched bases: 7. CDR3 length equals 17 residues. CDR3: CASSQEGTSGGARAQYF. CDR3 in DNA: TGCGCCAGCAGCCAAGAAGGGACTAGCGGGGGGGCTAGAGCGCAGTATTTT.

This rearrangement joins TRBV5-1 to TRBJ2-1; D possibly corresponds to TRBD1 (6 bases). V was cut by 7 bases and J by 3 bases, with 11 bases left in between. This CDR3 has 13 residues. From germline, CDR1 is SGHRS and CDR2 YFSETQ. The CDR3 DNA sequence: TGCGCCAGCGGCCAGGGGAACTACAATGAGCAGTTCTTC. This sequence encodes CASGQGNYNEQFF.

For the CDR3, the DNA is TGTGCCAGCAGGGGGACAATCTATGGCTACACCTTC. This encodes CASRGTIYGYTF. This rearrangement joins TRBV27 to TRBJ1-2; D may be TRBD1 (6 bases). Trimming left V 6 bases short and J 4 bases short, with 9 bases between. Germline V gives CDR1 MNHEY, CDR2 SMNVEV (reference sequence). The CDR3 extends over 12 amino acids.

The rearrangement links TRBV7-7 to TRBJ2-1; D perhaps matches TRBD2 (6 bases). There are 13 residues in the CDR3. Germline values: CDR1 SSHAT, CDR2 FNYEAQ (reference sequence). V lost 1 base and J lost 7, with 8 bases in between. CDR3 bases: TGTGCCAGCAGCTTAGATCGGGGGAATGAGCAGTTCTTC. Amino acids: CASSLDRGNEQFF.